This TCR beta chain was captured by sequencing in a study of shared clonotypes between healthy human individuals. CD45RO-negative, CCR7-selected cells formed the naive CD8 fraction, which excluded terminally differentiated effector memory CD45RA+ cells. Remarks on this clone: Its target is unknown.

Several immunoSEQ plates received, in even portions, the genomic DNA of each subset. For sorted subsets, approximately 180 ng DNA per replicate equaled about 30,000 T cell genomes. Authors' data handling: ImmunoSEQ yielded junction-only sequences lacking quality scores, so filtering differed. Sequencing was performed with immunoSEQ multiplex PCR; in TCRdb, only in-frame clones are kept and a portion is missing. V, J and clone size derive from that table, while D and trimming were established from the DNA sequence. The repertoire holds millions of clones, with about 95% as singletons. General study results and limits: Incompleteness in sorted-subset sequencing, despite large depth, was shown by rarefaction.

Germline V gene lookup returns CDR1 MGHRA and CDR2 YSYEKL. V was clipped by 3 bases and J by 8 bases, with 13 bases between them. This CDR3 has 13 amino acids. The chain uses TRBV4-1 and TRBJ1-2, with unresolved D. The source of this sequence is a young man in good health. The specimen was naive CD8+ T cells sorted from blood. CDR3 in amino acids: CASSHEKGWGYTF. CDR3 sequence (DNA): TGCGCCAGCAGCCACGAGAAAGGCTGGGGCTACACCTTC.